Below, 31 T cell receptor beta chains from the same sample are listed, as sequenced in a study of CD8 T cells in ankylosing spondylitis. TCRdb used MiXCR to reprocess the 5' RACE reads, holding one entry per CDR3 protein. The sample records some 250,000 distinct CDR3 sequences, roughly a quarter being singletons. Material for sequencing was blood, either unsorted or a sorted T cell fraction (not recorded which). These receptors all come from a male donor with ankylosing spondylitis or in good health (not recorded which).

This clonotype was recorded a few times. J is TRBJ2-5 and V is TRBV11-2; D gene uncertain. Germline CDR1 SGHAT, CDR2 FQNNGV. The CDR3 is 15 residues long. The V and J ends lost 2 bases and 3 bases respectively, with 13 bases between them. CDR3 amino acids: CASSLLKRRKETQYF. Here the CDR3 DNA reads TGTGCCAGCAGCTTATTGAAAAGGCGGAAAGAGACCCAGTACTTC.

This clonotype appeared many times. The V gene is TRBV20-1, the J gene TRBJ1-2; 7 nucleotides line up with TRBD1. CDR1 is DFQATT and CDR2 is SNEGSKA in the germline V gene (reference sequence). The length of the CDR3 is 17 residues. V was pared by 1 base and J by 4 bases, with 15 bases of the junction left unmatched. The CDR3 spells CSARVGLPGQPLYGYTF. The CDR3 nucleotides are TGCAGTGCTAGAGTTGGCCTACCGGGACAGCCACTCTATGGCTACACCTTC.

A word on this clonotype: Since a much larger clone is just one base distant, this may be a read error. This CDR3 reads CSAEPGPGYGHTF. The CDR3 DNA follows: TGCAGTGCTGAGCCCGGTCCAGGGTATGGCCACACCTTC. The rearrangement links TRBV20-1 to TRBJ1-2; tentatively, D is TRBD1 (5 bases). The CDR3 runs 13 residues. Germline V lookup: CDR1 DFQATT, CDR2 SNEGSKA (reference sequence).

There are many counts of this clonotype. This CDR3 is CASSLGGDYGYTF. In DNA, the CDR3 is TGTGCCAGCAGTTTGGGGGGCGATTATGGCTACACCTTC. This chain uses TRBV12-3 or TRBV12-4 with TRBJ1-2, with a tentative D call TRBD1 (6 bases). V shed 3 bases and J shed 5 bases, with 10 bases lying between them. The CDR3 is made up of 13 amino acids.

This clonotype was seen at least ten times. The chain couples TRBV10-1 to TRBJ2-7, with D tentatively TRBD1 or TRBD2 (6 bases each). This CDR3 region has 16 residues. The V end was cut by 3 bases, the J end by 5 bases, with 20 bases between. CDR1 is WNHNN and CDR2 is SYGVQD in the germline V gene (reference sequence). CDR3 sequence (DNA): TGCGCCAGCAGTGACCCGGGGGCAAAGGGTTCGGACGAGCAGTACTTC. Translating it yields CASSDPGAKGSDEQYF.

This clonotype was seen many times. In nucleotides, the CDR3 is TGTGCCACCAGTGATTGGGACAATGGAAAGCAGTACTTC. Its translation: CATSDWDNGKQYF. V gene TRBV24-1 combines with J gene TRBJ2-7, with D maybe TRBD1 (6 bases). Trimming stripped 2 bases from V and 8 bases from J, with 12 bases between. The length of the CDR3 is 13 residues. The germline V gene encodes CDR1 KGHDR and CDR2 SFDVKD.

Only a few counts were recorded for this clonotype. The genes are TRBV11-2 and TRBJ1-2; the match to TRBD1 covers 11 bases. The CDR3 loop spans 15 amino acids. V shed 4 bases and J 6 bases; nucleotides not matched to a gene: 7. Germline V CDR1 and CDR2: SGHAT, FQNNGV. CDR3 in amino acids: CASSSSGTGGHGYTF. The DNA for the CDR3 is TGTGCCAGCAGCTCTTCCGGGACAGGGGGTCATGGCTACACCTTC.

Many counts were recorded for this clonotype. V is TRBV12-3 or TRBV12-4 and J is TRBJ1-5; D might be TRBD1 (5 bases). The germline V and J ends were trimmed by 6 bases and 6 bases, with 15 bases remaining between them. The CDR3 runs 14 residues. CDR3: CASRTDSRGQPQHF. As DNA, the CDR3 is TGTGCCAGCAGGACCGACAGTCGGGGTCAGCCCCAGCATTTT.

The table lists this clonotype with a few counts. The chain couples TRBV20-1 to TRBJ2-1; 7 nucleotides align to TRBD2. CDR3 length equals 16 residues. Germline V gene sequence: CDR1 DFQATT, CDR2 SNEGSKA (reference sequence). Trimming took 4 bases from V and 9 from J; bases not matched to a gene: 18. This CDR3 reads CSATLRGVGRLSEQFF. In nucleotides, the CDR3 is TGCAGTGCTACCCTCCGGGGGGTCGGGCGGTTAAGTGAGCAGTTCTTC.

This clonotype was counted a few times. This chain joins TRBV20-1 and TRBJ2-5; no clear D gene. V was cut by 4 bases and J by 5 bases, with 20 bases left in between. CDR1 and CDR2 from the germline V gene are DFQATT and SNEGSKA (reference sequence). The CDR3 is made up of 15 amino acids. The CDR3: CSAITSSSDRETQYF. The CDR3 DNA follows: TGCAGTGCTATAACAAGCAGCTCCGACCGGGAGACCCAGTACTTC.

At least ten counts were recorded for this clonotype. The rearrangement joins TRBV12-3 or TRBV12-4 to TRBJ2-3, with unresolved D. The CDR3 covers 14 residues. V was clipped by 1 base and J by 3 bases, with 8 bases between them. The CDR3 loop is CASSLVVPTDTQYF. CDR3 DNA sequence: TGTGCCAGCAGTTTAGTCGTACCTACAGATACGCAGTATTTT.

The chain links TRBV13 to TRBJ2-3; 8 nucleotides match TRBD2. The CDR3 extends over 13 amino acids. V dropped 5 bases and J dropped 4; count of bases not matched to a gene: 2. The germline gives CDR1 PRHDT, CDR2 FYEKMQ (reference sequence). The chain's CDR3 is CASSKAGADTQYF. The CDR3 coding sequence is TGTGCCAGCAGCAAAGCGGGGGCAGATACGCAGTATTTT.

This clonotype was recorded a few times. The J gene is TRBJ2-5, the V gene TRBV20-1; possible D gene TRBD2, 7 bases. Germline-derived CDR1 and CDR2 are DFQATT and SNEGSKA (reference sequence). The CDR3 has 14 residues. Trimming left V 1 base short and J 5 bases short, with 14 bases between. CDR3 DNA: TGCAGTGCTAGAGGGGGGGGGCGCGGGGAGACCCAGTACTTC. This encodes CSARGGGRGETQYF.

This clonotype was seen many times. The rearrangement joins TRBV20-1 to TRBJ2-3; no reliable D call. The CDR3 is made up of 12 amino acids. Germline CDR1 is DFQATT and CDR2 is SNEGSKA (reference sequence). The CDR3 loop is CNGHHGTDTQYF. As DNA, the CDR3 is TGCAATGGTCACCATGGCACAGATACGCAGTATTTT.

V usage is TRBV10-3 and J usage is TRBJ2-7; tentatively, D is TRBD2 (6 bases). Trimming cost V 6 bases and J 3 bases, with 12 bases left between them. The CDR3 length is 13 residues. CDR1 is ENHRY, CDR2 SYGVKD, per germline. CDR3 nucleotides: TGTGCCATCAGGGGGCGGGAATTCTACGAGCAGTACTTC. Its protein product is CAIRGREFYEQYF.

About this clonotype: Its ends do not fully match the called genes, so a read error is possible. The V and J genes are TRBV7-7 and TRBJ2-1; D might be TRBD2 (5 bases). The CDR3 is 13 residues long. The germline gives CDR1 SSHAT, CDR2 FNYEAQ (reference sequence). The CDR3 loop reads CASSLAREREQFF. The DNA of the CDR3 is TGTGCTAGCAGCTTAGCGAGGGAGCGTGAGCAGTTCTTC.

The CDR3 DNA is TGTGCCAGCAGCTTAAGACCTCCACCCGATGAGCAGTTCTTC. This sequence encodes CASSLRPPPDEQFF. The chain carries TRBV7-2 and TRBJ2-1; no clear D gene. V gave up 2 bases and J gave up 8 bases, with 13 bases separating them. This CDR3 is 14 amino acids long. Germline values: CDR1 SGHTA, CDR2 FQGNSA.

This clonotype was picked up a small number of times. The V gene is TRBV20-1, the J gene TRBJ2-1, with TRBD1 identical over 8 bases. The CDR3 runs to 14 residues. Germline V gene data show CDR1 as DFQATT and CDR2 as SNEGSKA (reference sequence). The ends lost 6 bases at V and 9 bases at J; junction bases unmatched: 13. The CDR3 spells CSAQPGQGVSEQFF. In nucleotides, the CDR3 is TGCAGTGCCCAGCCTGGACAGGGAGTGAGTGAGCAGTTCTTC.

This clonotype was counted only a few times. The V and J genes are TRBV20-1 and TRBJ2-2; no reliable D call. V was pared by 6 bases and J by 1 base, with 15 bases between. The CDR3 consists of 15 residues. Germline CDR1 and CDR2: DFQATT and SNEGSKA (reference sequence). CDR3 residues: CSAPGDPRNTGELFF. DNA for the CDR3: TGCAGTGCCCCTGGCGACCCACGGAACACCGGGGAGCTGTTTTTT.

The chain recombines TRBV4-2 with TRBJ2-7, with 11 bases fitting TRBD2. The CDR3 is made up of 13 amino acids. Germline assignment: CDR1 LGHNA and CDR2 YNFKEQ. Trimming cost V 3 bases and J 10 bases; bases outside gene matches: 5. The CDR3 DNA sequence: TGTGCCAGCAGCCAGCAAACTAGCGGGAGTCAGTACTTC. Translated: CASSQQTSGSQYF.

The V gene is TRBV2, the J gene TRBJ2-5; D might be TRBD1 (6 bases). The CDR3 contains 13 residues. Per the germline V gene, CDR1 is SNHLY and CDR2 is FYNNEI. V was shortened by 8 bases and J by 3 bases, with 13 bases between the two germline ends. DNA for the CDR3: TGTGCCAGCGGCGTAGGACAGAAAGAGACCCAGTACTTC. Protein product: CASGVGQKETQYF.

This clonotype occurred many times. Because the CDR3 is missing its conserved closing phenylalanine or tryptophan, this is likely a read error. The DNA is left out, because the CDR3 cannot be placed on it with certainty; the CDR3 is given as TCRdb lists it. This rearrangement joins TRBV12-3 or TRBV12-4 to TRBJ1-2; the DNA was not used to check the table's D call, TRBD1. The CDR3 comprises 13 residues, both ends counted. This CDR3 reads CASSLNGGTLSLL.

In DNA form, the CDR3 reads TGTGCCAGCAGCCACACAAAAGGACAGGACTATGGCTACACCTTC. Its translation is CASSHTKGQDYGYTF. The chain uses TRBV14 and TRBJ1-2; 7 positions match TRBD1. Germline V gene data show CDR1 as SGHDN and CDR2 as FVKESK. V was clipped by 3 bases and J by 3 bases; unmatched bases: 7. This CDR3 is built from 15 residues.

The chain carries TRBV11-2 and TRBJ2-5; TRBD2 matches 9 bases. Germline loops: CDR1 SGHAT, CDR2 FQNNGV. CDR3 length: 19 amino acids. With 2 bases clipped from V and 5 bases from J, the junction kept 18 bases outside the gene matches. The CDR3 region is CASSLYVGRGGLARETQYF. In nucleotides, the CDR3 is TGTGCCAGCAGCTTATATGTGGGTCGGGGGGGACTAGCTCGCGAGACCCAGTACTTC.

This chain connects TRBV12-3 or TRBV12-4 to TRBJ2-7; 11 nucleotides line up with TRBD1. With V trimmed by 5 bases and J by 5 bases, 8 bases remained unmatched. The CDR3 totals 15 residues. CDR3 amino acids: CASSLWTGGVDEQYF. The CDR3 nucleotides read TGTGCCAGCAGTCTTTGGACAGGGGGCGTAGACGAGCAGTACTTC.

This clonotype occurred a few times. The chain links TRBV4-1 to TRBJ2-5; possibly TRBD2 for D (5 bases). Germline values: CDR1 MGHRA, CDR2 YSYEKL. Between the trimmed V and J ends, which lost 0 bases and 5 bases, there was a span of 13 bases. CDR3 length: 15 amino acids. The CDR3 protein is CASSQDHWGEETQYF. CDR3 sequence (DNA): TGCGCCAGCAGCCAAGATCATTGGGGAGAGGAGACCCAGTACTTC.

The rearrangement joins TRBV20-1 to TRBJ2-7; D is perhaps TRBD1 (6 bases). The CDR3 loop spans 13 amino acids. V was shortened by 5 bases and J by 5 bases, with 16 bases between the two germline ends. In germline, CDR1 is DFQATT, CDR2 SNEGSKA (reference sequence). CDR3 sequence (DNA): TGCAGTGCTCCCGGGACAACCGCCCACGAGCAGTACTTC. The encoded protein is CSAPGTTAHEQYF.

This clonotype was observed many times. The chain has TRBV2 and TRBJ2-7, with D hard to call. With 3 bases removed from V and 4 bases from J, the gap between germline ends came to 4 bases. Germline CDR1 is SNHLY and CDR2 is FYNNEI. The CDR3 covers 11 residues. Here the CDR3 reads CASSDMYEQYF. The CDR3 DNA reads as TGTGCCAGCAGTGATATGTACGAGCAGTACTTC.

V and J are TRBV12-3 or TRBV12-4 and TRBJ1-2; possible D gene TRBD1, 6 bases. V was trimmed by 0 bases and J by 0 bases, leaving 8 bases between them. This CDR3 spans 15 amino acids. CDR3 amino acids: CASSLARTANYGYTF. The DNA for the CDR3 is TGTGCCAGCAGTTTAGCCAGGACAGCTAACTATGGCTACACCTTC.

This clonotype turned up a few times. V is TRBV7-8 and J is TRBJ2-3; TRBD2 aligns across 11 bases. CDR1 is SGHVS, CDR2 FQNEAQ, per germline. V trimming: 5 bases; J trimming: 4 bases; junction bases outside the gene matches: 8. This CDR3 comprises 16 residues. The CDR3: CASSLSGGAGADTQYF. The CDR3 nucleotides read TGTGCCAGCAGCCTTAGCGGGGGGGCCGGCGCAGATACGCAGTATTTT.

The chain combines TRBV11-2 with TRBJ2-1; 9 bases agree with TRBD1. Trimming took 0 bases from V and 5 from J; bases not matched to a gene: 5. This CDR3 contains 16 residues. Germline lookup yields CDR1 SGHAT and CDR2 FQNNGV. In DNA form, the CDR3 reads TGTGCCAGCAGCTTAGAATGGACAGGGGTTGACAATGAGCAGTTCTTC. It codes for CASSLEWTGVDNEQFF.